Given below is one T cell receptor beta chain in context. The assay was immunoSEQ multiplex PCR, and TCRdb's table has in-frame clones only and misses some. The data contain fewer than 150,000 clones, 70% to 90% of them singletons. The CDR3 is made up of 16 amino acids. Germline-derived CDR1 and CDR2 are SGHVS and FQNEAQ. The V segment lost 6 bases and the J segment 8 bases; nucleotides outside the gene matches: 8. This sample stems from a study of T cell responses to AZD1222 COVID-19 vaccine. The chain has TRBV7-8 and TRBJ2-1, with TRBD2 identical over 15 bases. This receptor was taken from an adult who received the AZD1222 COVID-19 vaccine. The source material was peripheral blood, sampled 28 days after the second AZD1222 dose. CDR3 amino acids: CASSPRTSGRADEQFF. Written as DNA, the CDR3 is TGTGCCAGCAGTCCCCGGACTAGCGGGAGGGCGGATGAGCAGTTCTTC.